The present T cell receptor (beta chain) was sequenced within a study of blood T cell repertoires in COVID-19. Study overall: COVID-19 samples from acute and convalescent phases originated in the United States, Italy and Spain. T cells, B-cell-depleted T cells, or PBMCs supplied cDNA or gDNA.

This clone was observed once. Original analysis: Researchers report that nucleated cell counts were estimated from reference gene primer amplification. Clones were read by immunoSEQ multiplex PCR, and TCRdb kept only the in-frame ones, dropping some. For V, J and clone size, that table is used; D and trimming come from the DNA. The data show about 64,000 clones, under 95% seen once. Trimming pared 4 bases from V and 6 bases from J, leaving 22 bases between. CDR3 length equals 17 residues. In germline, CDR1 is MDHEN, CDR2 SYDVKM. The material sequenced was peripheral blood. The sequence came from a human donor in a cohort sampled during active COVID-19. The rearrangement joins TRBV28 to TRBJ1-5; D is undetermined. This CDR3 reads CASSWPMFAGSGQPQHF. DNA for the CDR3: TGTGCCAGCAGTTGGCCGATGTTTGCGGGGTCTGGTCAGCCCCAGCATTTT.